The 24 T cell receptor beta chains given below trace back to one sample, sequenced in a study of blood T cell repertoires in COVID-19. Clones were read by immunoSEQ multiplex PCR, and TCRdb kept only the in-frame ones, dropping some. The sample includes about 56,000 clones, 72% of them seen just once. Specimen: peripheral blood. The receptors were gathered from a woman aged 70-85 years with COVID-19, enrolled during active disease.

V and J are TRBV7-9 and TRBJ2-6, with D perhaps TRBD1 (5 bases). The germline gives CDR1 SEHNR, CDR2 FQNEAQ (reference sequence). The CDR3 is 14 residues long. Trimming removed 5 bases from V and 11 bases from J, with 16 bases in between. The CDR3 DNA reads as TGTGCCAGCAGCCCCCAAGGGCAGGGTGACGTCCTGACTTTC. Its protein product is CASSPQGQGDVLTF.

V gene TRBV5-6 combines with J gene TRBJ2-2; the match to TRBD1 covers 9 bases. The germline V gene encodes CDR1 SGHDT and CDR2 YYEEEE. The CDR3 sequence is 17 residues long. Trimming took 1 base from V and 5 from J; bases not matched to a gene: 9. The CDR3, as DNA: TGTGCCAGCAGCTTGACTGGACAGGGGCCGTGGACCGGGGAGCTGTTTTTT. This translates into CASSLTGQGPWTGELFF.

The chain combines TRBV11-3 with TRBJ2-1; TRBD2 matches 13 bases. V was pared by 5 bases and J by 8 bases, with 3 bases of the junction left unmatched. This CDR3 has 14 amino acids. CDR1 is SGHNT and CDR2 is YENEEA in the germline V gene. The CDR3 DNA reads TGTGCCAGCAGCAGGACTAGCGGGAGTGATGAGCAGTTCTTC. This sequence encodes CASSRTSGSDEQFF.

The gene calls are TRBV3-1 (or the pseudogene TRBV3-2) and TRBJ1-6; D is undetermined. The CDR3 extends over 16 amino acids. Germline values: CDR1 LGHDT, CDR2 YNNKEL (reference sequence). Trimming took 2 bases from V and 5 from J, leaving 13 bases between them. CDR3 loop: CASSQNPGFDNSPLHF. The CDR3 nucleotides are TGTGCCAGCAGCCAAAATCCAGGTTTTGATAATTCACCCCTCCACTTT.

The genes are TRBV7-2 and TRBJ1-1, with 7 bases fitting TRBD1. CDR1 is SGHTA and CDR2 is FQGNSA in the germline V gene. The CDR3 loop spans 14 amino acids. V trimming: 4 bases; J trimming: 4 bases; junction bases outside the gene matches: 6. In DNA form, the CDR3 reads TGTGCCAGCAGCTCTCAGGGGGACGGCACTGAAGCTTTCTTT. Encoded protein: CASSSQGDGTEAFF.

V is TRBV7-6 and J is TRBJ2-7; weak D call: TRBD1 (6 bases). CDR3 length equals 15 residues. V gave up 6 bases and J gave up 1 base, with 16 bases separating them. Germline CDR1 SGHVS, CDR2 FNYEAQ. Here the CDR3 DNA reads TGTGCCAGCAGTCGCAGAACAGGGCCGTCCTACGAGCAGTACTTC. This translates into CASSRRTGPSYEQYF.

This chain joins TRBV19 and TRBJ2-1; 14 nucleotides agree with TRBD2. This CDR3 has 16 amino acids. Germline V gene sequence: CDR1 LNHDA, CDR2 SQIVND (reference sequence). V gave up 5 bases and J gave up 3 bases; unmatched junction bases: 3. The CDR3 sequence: CASSPGTSGSYNEQFF. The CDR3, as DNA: TGTGCCAGTAGTCCGGGGACTAGCGGGAGCTACAATGAGCAGTTCTTC.

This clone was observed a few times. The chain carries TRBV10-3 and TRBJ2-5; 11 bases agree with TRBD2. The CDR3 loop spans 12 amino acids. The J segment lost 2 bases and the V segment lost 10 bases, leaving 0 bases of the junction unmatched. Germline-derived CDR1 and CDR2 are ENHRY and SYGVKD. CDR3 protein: CATSGGQETQYF. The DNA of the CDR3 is TGTGCCACTAGCGGGGGGCAAGAGACCCAGTACTTC.

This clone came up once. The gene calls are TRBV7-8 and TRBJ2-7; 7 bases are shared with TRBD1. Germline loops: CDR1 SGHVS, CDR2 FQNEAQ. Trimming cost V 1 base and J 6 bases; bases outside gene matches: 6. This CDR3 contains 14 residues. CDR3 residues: CASSLGQGGSEQYV. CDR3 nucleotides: TGTGCCAGCAGCTTAGGACAGGGTGGGTCCGAGCAGTACGTC.

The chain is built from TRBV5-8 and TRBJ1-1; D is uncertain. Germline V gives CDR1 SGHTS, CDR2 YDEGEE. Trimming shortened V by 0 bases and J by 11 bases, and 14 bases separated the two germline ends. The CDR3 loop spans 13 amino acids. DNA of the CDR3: TGTGCCAGCAGCTTGGAATTTGACGAGAGGGCTTTCTTT. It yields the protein CASSLEFDERAFF. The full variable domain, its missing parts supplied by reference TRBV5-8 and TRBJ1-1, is EAGVTQSPTHLIKTRGQQATLRCSPISGHTSVYWYQQALGLGLQFLLWYDEGEERNRGNFPPRFSGRQFPNYSSELNVNALELEDSALYLCASSLEFDERAFFGQGTRLTVV.

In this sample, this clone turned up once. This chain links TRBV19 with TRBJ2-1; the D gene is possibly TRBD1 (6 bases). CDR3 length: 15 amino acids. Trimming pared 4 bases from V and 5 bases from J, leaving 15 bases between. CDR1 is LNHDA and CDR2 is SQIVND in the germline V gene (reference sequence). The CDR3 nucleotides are TGTGCCAGTAGTACCCGGACAGAGATTAACAATGAGCAGTTCTTC. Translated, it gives CASSTRTEINNEQFF.

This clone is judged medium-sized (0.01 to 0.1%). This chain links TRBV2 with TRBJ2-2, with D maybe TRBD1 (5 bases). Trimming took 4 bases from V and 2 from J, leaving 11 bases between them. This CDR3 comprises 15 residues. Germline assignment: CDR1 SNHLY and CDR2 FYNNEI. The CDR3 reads CASSVETVNTGELFF. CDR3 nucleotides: TGTGCCAGCAGTGTGGAGACAGTCAACACCGGGGAGCTGTTTTTT.

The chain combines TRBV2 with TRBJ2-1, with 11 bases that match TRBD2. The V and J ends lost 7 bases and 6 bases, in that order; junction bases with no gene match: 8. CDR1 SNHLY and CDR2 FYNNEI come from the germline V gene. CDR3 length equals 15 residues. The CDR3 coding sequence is TGTGCCAGCAATCCACTAGCGGGAGTCGGCAATGAGCAGTTCTTC. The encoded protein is CASNPLAGVGNEQFF.

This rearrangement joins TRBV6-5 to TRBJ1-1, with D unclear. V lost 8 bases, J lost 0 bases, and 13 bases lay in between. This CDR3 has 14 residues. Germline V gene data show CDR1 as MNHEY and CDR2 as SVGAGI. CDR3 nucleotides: TGTGCCAGCCGACGGGTACGGCTGAACACTGAAGCTTTCTTT. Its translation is CASRRVRLNTEAFF.

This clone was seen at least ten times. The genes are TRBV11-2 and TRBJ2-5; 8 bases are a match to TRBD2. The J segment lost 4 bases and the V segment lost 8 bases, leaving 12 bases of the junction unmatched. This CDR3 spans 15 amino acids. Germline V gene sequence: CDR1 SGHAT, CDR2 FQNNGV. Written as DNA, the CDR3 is TGTGCCAGCCTGGGGAGCGGGAGAGGGGGAGAGACCCAGTACTTC. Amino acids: CASLGSGRGGETQYF.

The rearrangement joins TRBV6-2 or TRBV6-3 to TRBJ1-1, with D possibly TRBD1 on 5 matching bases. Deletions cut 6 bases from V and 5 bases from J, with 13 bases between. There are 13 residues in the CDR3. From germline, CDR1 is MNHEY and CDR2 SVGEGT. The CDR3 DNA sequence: TGTGCCAGCAGCCGCGGGGAGGGGACTGAAGCTTTCTTT. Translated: CASSRGEGTEAFF.

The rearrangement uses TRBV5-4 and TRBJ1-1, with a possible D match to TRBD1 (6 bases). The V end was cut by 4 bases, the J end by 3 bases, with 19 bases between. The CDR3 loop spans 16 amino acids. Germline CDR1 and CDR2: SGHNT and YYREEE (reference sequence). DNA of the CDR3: TGTGCCAGCAGCCCGACCGACAGGCGGTTGGACACTGAAGCTTTCTTT. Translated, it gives CASSPTDRRLDTEAFF.

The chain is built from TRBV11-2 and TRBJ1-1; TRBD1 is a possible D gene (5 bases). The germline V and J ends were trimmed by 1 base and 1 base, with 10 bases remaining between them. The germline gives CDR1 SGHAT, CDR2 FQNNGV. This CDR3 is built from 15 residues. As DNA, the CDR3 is TGTGCCAGCAGCTTAGGGGACTTTCGGAACACTGAAGCTTTCTTT. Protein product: CASSLGDFRNTEAFF.

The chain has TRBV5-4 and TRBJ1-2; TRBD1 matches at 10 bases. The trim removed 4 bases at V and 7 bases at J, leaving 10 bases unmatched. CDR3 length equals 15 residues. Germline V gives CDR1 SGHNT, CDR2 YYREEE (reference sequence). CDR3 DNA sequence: TGTGCCAGCAGCGCCGACAGGGGGCGCGCTGGTGGCTACACCTTC. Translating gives CASSADRGRAGGYTF. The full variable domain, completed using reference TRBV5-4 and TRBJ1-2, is ETGVTQSPTHLIKTRGQQVTLRCSSQSGHNTVSWYQQALGQGPQFIFQYYREEENGRGNFPPRFSGLQFPNYSSELNVNALELDDSALYLCASSADRGRAGGYTFGSGTRLTVV.

The CDR3 loop is CASSYGAGGWTDTQYF. The CDR3 region has the DNA TGTGCCAGCAGTTACGGGGCGGGAGGGTGGACAGATACGCAGTATTTT. The chain is built from TRBV6-2 or TRBV6-3 and TRBJ2-3, with 9 nucleotides matching TRBD2. Trimming at V came to 2 bases and at J to 3 bases, leaving 6 bases not matched to a gene. The CDR3 runs 16 residues. Germline CDR1 MNHEY, CDR2 SVGEGT.

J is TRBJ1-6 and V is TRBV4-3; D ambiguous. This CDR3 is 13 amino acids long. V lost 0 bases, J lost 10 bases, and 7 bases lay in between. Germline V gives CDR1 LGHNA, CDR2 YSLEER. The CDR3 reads CASSQEAGSPLHF. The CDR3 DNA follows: TGCGCCAGCAGCCAAGAGGCGGGGTCACCCCTCCACTTT.

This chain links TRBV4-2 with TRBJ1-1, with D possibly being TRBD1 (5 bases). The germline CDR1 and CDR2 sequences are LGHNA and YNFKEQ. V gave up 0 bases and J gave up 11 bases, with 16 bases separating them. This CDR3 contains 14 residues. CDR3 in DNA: TGTGCCAGCAGCCAAGATTGGACGGCAGGGAGGGCTTTCTTT. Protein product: CASSQDWTAGRAFF.

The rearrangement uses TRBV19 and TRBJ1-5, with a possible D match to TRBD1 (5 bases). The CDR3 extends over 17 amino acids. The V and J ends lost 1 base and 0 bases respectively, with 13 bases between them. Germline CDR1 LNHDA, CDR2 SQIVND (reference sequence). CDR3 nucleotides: TGTGCCAGTAGTATAGGTCCAGGACAACCTAGCAATCAGCCCCAGCATTTT. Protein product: CASSIGPGQPSNQPQHF.

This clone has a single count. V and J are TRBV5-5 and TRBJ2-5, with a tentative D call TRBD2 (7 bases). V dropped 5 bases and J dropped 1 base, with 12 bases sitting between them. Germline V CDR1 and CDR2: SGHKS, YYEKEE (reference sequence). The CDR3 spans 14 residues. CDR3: CASSRAGAQETQYF. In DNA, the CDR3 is TGTGCCAGCAGTCGGGCGGGGGCCCAAGAGACCCAGTACTTC. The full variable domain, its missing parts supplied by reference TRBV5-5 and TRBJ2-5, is DAGVTQSPTHLIKTRGQQVTLRCSPISGHKSVSWYQQVLGQGPQFIFQYYEKEERGRGNFPDRFSARQFPNYSSELNVNALLLGDSALYLCASSRAGAQETQYFGPGTRLLVL.